A selection of T cell receptor beta chains follows, all from one sample in a study of response to subunit inactivated influenza vaccine. One entry per CDR3 protein, called by TCRdb with MiXCR from the RT-PCR reads. The table shows more than 700,000 distinct CDR3 sequences, with about 20% occurring only once. The material was PBMCs from blood, obtained more than 4 days after vaccination. The source of these receptors is a man aged 50 or older who received an inactivated influenza vaccine. Both conserved end residues are part of each CDR3. Rows may omit the clone size; those that give it use once, few, many or a size class.

clone_size j_call v_call cdr3_aa
few TRBJ2-2 TRBV11-3 CASSSRDTVGTGELFF
many TRBJ1-5 TRBV5-1 CASSLQGKSNQPQHF
few TRBJ2-3 TRBV20-1 CSARSPSDTQYF
few TRBJ1-1 TRBV6-5 CASSYSYRLNTEAFF
few TRBJ2-3 TRBV18 CASSISAKPSTDTQYF
NA TRBJ2-3 TRBV19 CASSPRRAGTQYF
NA TRBJ1-6 TRBV3-1 CASSQDGTNNSPLHF
few TRBJ2-1 TRBV6-2/TRBV6-3 CASRDPRSSYNEQFF
NA TRBJ1-4 TRBV6-1 CATQGGPNEKLFF
NA TRBJ2-3 TRBV5-1 CASSASTGRTDTQYF
few TRBJ2-2 TRBV6-5 CASSYPSGGTGELFF
NA TRBJ2-1 TRBV10-2 CASQGPAPNEQFF
NA TRBJ1-2 TRBV6-7 CASHRLTRPNYGYTF
NA TRBJ2-7 TRBV15 CRLGYEQYF
NA TRBJ2-2 TRBV20-1 CSAPRPGHTGELFF
few TRBJ1-2 TRBV12-3/TRBV12-4 CASSLAQGRRYGYTF
NA TRBJ2-2 TRBV20-1 CSAPFPGTWSGELFF